Below are 17 T cell receptor beta chains sequenced from a single sample in a study of graft-versus-host responses after intestinal transplantation. This table comes from immunoSEQ multiplex PCR, and its TCRdb copy is limited to in-frame clones, with some not included. The sample lists approximately 6,400 clones, about a fifth occurring once. This sample comprised alloreactive CD4+ T cells from a mixed lymphocyte reaction culture, obtained before transplantation. As for subset: CFSE-low proliferating T cells sorted from approximately 6-day pre-transplant mixed lymphocyte reaction (GvH or HvG direction). All receptors derive from a human patient who was an organ donor for intestinal transplantation.

This clone turned up a few times. V usage is TRBV11-2 and J usage is TRBJ1-2; maybe TRBD1 (6 bases). Germline V lookup: CDR1 SGHAT, CDR2 FQNNGV. This CDR3 contains 14 residues. V dropped 5 bases and J dropped 5 bases, with 15 bases sitting between them. The CDR3 reads CASSQVAGTYGYTF. Here the CDR3 DNA reads TGTGCCAGCAGCCAAGTGGCGGGGACATATGGCTACACCTTC.

This clone has a single count. The V call is TRBV7-3, the J call TRBJ2-5, with D uncertain. The CDR3 runs to 13 residues. Germline V gene data show CDR1 as SGHTA and CDR2 as FQGTGA. Trimming pared 0 bases from V and 4 bases from J, leaving 6 bases between. The CDR3 here is CASSLTRGETQYF. CDR3 sequence (DNA): TGTGCCAGCAGCTTAACGAGAGGAGAGACCCAGTACTTC.

By share of the sample, this clone is medium-sized. This sequence joins TRBV4-1 and TRBJ2-5, with D tentatively TRBD1 (5 bases). Germline V gene sequence: CDR1 MGHRA, CDR2 YSYEKL. The ends were cut back, 1 base at V and 3 bases at J, with 15 bases in the middle. The CDR3 has 16 amino acids. In nucleotides, the CDR3 is TGCGCCAGCAGCCAAGTTCCGGGCAGGGCAAAAGAGACCCAGTACTTC. This gives the protein CASSQVPGRAKETQYF.

In its sample, this clone ranks as medium-sized. The V call is TRBV5-6, the J call TRBJ2-7; the D call may be TRBD1 or TRBD2 (5 bases each). Germline V gives CDR1 SGHDT, CDR2 YYEEEE. The CDR3 sequence is 14 residues long. Deletions cut 4 bases from V and 4 bases from J, with 15 bases between. The CDR3 sequence is CASSRFGTLYEQYF. The CDR3 DNA is TGTGCCAGCAGCAGGTTCGGGACCCTATACGAGCAGTACTTC.

In regard to this clone: This may come from a read error, since a much larger clone is one base off. The chain has TRBV6-1 and TRBJ2-7, with a tentative D call TRBD1 (6 bases). The CDR3 runs 14 residues. Germline CDR1 reads MNHNS; CDR2 reads SASEGT. Trimming removed 9 bases at V and 5 bases at J, with 20 bases between. The CDR3 protein is CASVSRGAGDEQYF. The CDR3 region has the DNA TGTGCCAGTGTTTCCAGGGGTGCCGGAGACGAGCAGTACTTC.

This clone turned up a few times. This rearrangement joins TRBV4-3 to TRBJ1-2, with D possibly being TRBD1 (5 bases). Trimming removed 4 bases at V and 4 bases at J, with 13 bases between. This CDR3 is built from 14 residues. In germline, CDR1 is LGHNA, CDR2 YSLEER. CDR3 in amino acids: CASSLTGTGYGYTF. The CDR3 bases are TGCGCCAGCAGCCTGACCGGGACGGGCTATGGCTACACCTTC.

The rearrangement uses TRBV7-2 and TRBJ2-3; TRBD2 matches 8 bases. This CDR3 is 17 amino acids long. J lost 3 bases, V lost 0 bases, and 8 bases had no gene match. Germline lookup yields CDR1 SGHTA and CDR2 FQGNSA. The CDR3 spells CASSLAGTRLITDTQYF. CDR3 sequence (DNA): TGTGCCAGCAGCTTAGCCGGGACTAGACTCATTACAGATACGCAGTATTTT.

This clone has just a few counts. The rearrangement links TRBV7-2 to TRBJ2-1; D not certain. Trimming took off 5 bases at V and 2 bases at J, with 19 bases between the two ends. This CDR3 region has 17 residues. Germline V gene sequence: CDR1 SGHTA, CDR2 FQGNSA. The CDR3 region is CASSQAYLQVAYNEQFF. The CDR3 nucleotides are TGTGCCAGCAGCCAAGCCTATCTGCAAGTCGCCTACAATGAGCAGTTCTTC.

This clone is large. V usage is TRBV7-2 and J usage is TRBJ1-2; tentatively, D is TRBD1 (5 bases). The V and J ends lost 2 bases and 1 base respectively, with 14 bases between them. Germline V CDR1 and CDR2: SGHTA, FQGNSA. The CDR3 has 16 amino acids. Here the CDR3 DNA reads TGTGCCAGCAGCTTAAACCCCGGGGGGTTTAACTATGGCTACACCTTC. Translating it yields CASSLNPGGFNYGYTF.

This clone was detected only a few times. The chain couples TRBV29-1 to TRBJ2-1, with 12 positions matching TRBD2. The CDR3 spans 18 residues. V lost 0 bases, J lost 6 bases, and 12 bases stayed unmatched. Looked up from germline, CDR1 is SQVTM and CDR2 is ANQGSEA. The CDR3 region has the DNA TGCAGCGTTGAAGAAAAGCTAGCGGGGGGGCCGCAGATCAATGAGCAGTTCTTC. Amino acids: CSVEEKLAGGPQINEQFF.

As regards this clone: A far more abundant clone sits one base away, making this likely a read error. The chain carries TRBV4-1 and TRBJ2-2; no reliable D call. V shed 2 bases and J shed 13 bases, with 23 bases lying between them. The germline gives CDR1 MGHRA, CDR2 YSYEKL. CDR3 length: 16 residues. CDR3 sequence: CASSQSTARTLTGLFF. CDR3 nucleotides: TGCGCCAGCAGCCAAAGCACGGCCAGGACCCTGACGGGGCTGTTTTTT.

The rearrangement joins TRBV5-7 to TRBJ2-7; D perhaps matches TRBD1 (6 bases). TRBV5-7 is assigned to the ORF class and has an uncertain function. The V and J ends lost 2 bases and 2 bases respectively, with 11 bases between them. CDR3 size: 14 residues. CDR3 amino acids: CASSFGSGAYEQYF. In DNA form, the CDR3 reads TGTGCCAGCAGCTTTGGGTCAGGGGCCTACGAGCAGTACTTC.

V gene TRBV6-5 combines with J gene TRBJ2-1, with TRBD2 matching over 7 bases. J was trimmed by 6 bases and V by 6 bases; bases with no gene match: 8. CDR3 length equals 14 residues. CDR1 and CDR2 from the germline V gene are MNHEY and SVGAGI. CDR3 in DNA: TGTGCCAGCAGATCTGGCGGGAGACCCAATGAGCAGTTCTTC. Its translation is CASRSGGRPNEQFF.

Only a few counts were recorded for this clone. This sample includes further DNA sequences coding for the same CDR3. The chain joins TRBV7-2 to TRBJ2-1; unclear D gene. The CDR3 loop spans 15 amino acids. Deletions cut 8 bases from V and 3 bases from J, with 17 bases between. Germline V lookup: CDR1 SGHTA, CDR2 FQGNSA. The CDR3 is CASSREAGNYNEQFF. CDR3 coding DNA: TGTGCCAGCTCTCGTGAGGCAGGCAACTACAATGAGCAGTTCTTC. The full variable domain, rest sourced from reference TRBV7-2 and TRBJ2-1, is GAGVSQSPSNKVTEKGKDVELRCDPISGHTALYWYRQSLGQGLEFLIYFQGNSAPDKSGLPSDRFSAERTGGSVSTLTIQRTQQEDSAVYLCASSREAGNYNEQFFGPGTRLTVL.

The rearrangement joins TRBV5-5 to TRBJ2-3; 12 positions agree with TRBD2. This CDR3 region has 14 residues. J gave up 5 bases and V 3 bases, and 1 base lay outside the gene matches. Germline V gives CDR1 SGHKS, CDR2 YYEKEE (reference sequence). The CDR3 DNA sequence: TGTGCCAGCAGCTGGACTAGCGGGAAAGATACGCAGTATTTT. Translating it yields CASSWTSGKDTQYF. The variable domain in full, completed from reference TRBV5-5 and TRBJ2-3, reads DAGVTQSPTHLIKTRGQQVTLRCSPISGHKSVSWYQQVLGQGPQFIFQYYEKEERGRGNFPDRFSARQFPNYSSELNVNALLLGDSALYLCASSWTSGKDTQYFGPGTRLTVL.

Concerning this clone itself: A junction end diverges from the germline sequence, so it may reflect a read error. The chain is built from TRBV5-4 and TRBJ1-3; TRBD1 agrees at 9 bases. Germline V lookup: CDR1 SGHNT, CDR2 YYREEE (reference sequence). CDR3 length equals 15 residues. DNA for the CDR3: TGCGCCAGCAGCCAAGATGGGACAGGGGGAAACACCATATATTTT. This translates into CASSQDGTGGNTIYF.

This clone was picked up a small number of times. An end of the junction does not agree with germline; a read error may underlie this. This rearrangement joins TRBV5-3 to TRBJ2-3, with 11 nucleotides matching TRBD2. TRBV5-3 is annotated as an ORF whose role is uncertain. The CDR3 extends over 15 amino acids. DNA for the CDR3: TGTGCCAGCAGCTTACTAGCGGGGGGCACAGATACGCAGTATTTT. It translates to CASSLLAGGTDTQYF.